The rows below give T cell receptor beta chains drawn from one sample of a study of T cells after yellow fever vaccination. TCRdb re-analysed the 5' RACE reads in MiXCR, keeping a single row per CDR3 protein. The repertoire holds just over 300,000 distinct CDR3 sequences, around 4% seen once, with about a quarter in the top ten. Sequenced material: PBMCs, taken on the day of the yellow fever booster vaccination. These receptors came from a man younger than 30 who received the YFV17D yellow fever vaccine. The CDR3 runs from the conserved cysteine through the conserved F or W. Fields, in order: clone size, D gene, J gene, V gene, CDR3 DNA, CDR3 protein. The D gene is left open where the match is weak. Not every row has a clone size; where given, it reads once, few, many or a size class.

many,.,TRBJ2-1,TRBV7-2,TGTGCCAGCAGCCCACTACTCGGGGATGAGCAGTTCTTC,CASSPLLGDEQFF
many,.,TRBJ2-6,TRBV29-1,TGCAGCGTTGAAGGGGTGCAGAGCGTGGCTGGGGCCAACGTCCTGACTTTC,CSVEGVQSVAGANVLTF
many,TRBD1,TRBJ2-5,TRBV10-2,TGCGCCAGCTCACCACGGGACAGGGTGCCCCAAGGGGGCCAGTACTTC,CASSPRDRVPQGGQYF
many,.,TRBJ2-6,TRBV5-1,TGCGCCAGCAAGGCAGCTGGGGCCAACGTCCTGACTTTC,CASKAAGANVLTF
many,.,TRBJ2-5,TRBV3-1,TGTGCCAGCAGCCTACGACAGGCTGCCGGGGAGACCCAGTACTTC,CASSLRQAAGETQYF
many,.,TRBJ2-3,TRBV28,TGTGCCAGCAGTCCCCCGGGAGTACGAAGTCCGGGTACGCAGTATTTT,CASSPPGVRSPGTQYF
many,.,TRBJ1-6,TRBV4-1,TGCGCCAGCAGCCAAGCTAGATTAGGGGCGGGAAATTCACCCCTCCACTTT,CASSQARLGAGNSPLHF
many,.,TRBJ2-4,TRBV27,TGTGCCAGCTGGAGTGGGAACATTCAGTACTTC,CASWSGNIQYF
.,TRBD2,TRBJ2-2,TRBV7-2,TGTGCCAGCAGCTTAGTTAGCGGGGGACTAAACACCGGGGAGCTGTTTTTT,CASSLVSGGLNTGELFF
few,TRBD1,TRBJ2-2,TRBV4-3,TGCGCCAGCAGCCAAGGAGGGGGCTGGGCCGGGGAGCTGTTTTTT,CASSQGGGWAGELFF
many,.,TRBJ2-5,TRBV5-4,TGTGCCAGCAGCTTGGCCGAAACTACCCAAGAGACCCAGTACTTC,CASSLAETTQETQYF
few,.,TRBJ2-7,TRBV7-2,TGTGCCAGCAGCTTACCGGGGGGCGGCTCCTACGAGCAGTACTTC,CASSLPGGGSYEQYF
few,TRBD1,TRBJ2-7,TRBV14,TGTGCCAGCAGCCAAGGGACAGGGAAATACGAGCAGTACTTC,CASSQGTGKYEQYF
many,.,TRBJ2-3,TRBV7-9,TGTGCCAGCACCCGCTGGCGGGGGCGGGACACAGATACGCAGTATTTT,CASTRWRGRDTDTQYF
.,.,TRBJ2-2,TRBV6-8,TGTGCCAGCAGTGTCCGGGACAAGAACACCGGGGAGCTGTTTTTT,CASSVRDKNTGELFF
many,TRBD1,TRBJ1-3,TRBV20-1,TGCAGTGCTAGTACAGGGGTAGTGAGAAACACCATATATTTT,CSASTGVVRNTIYF
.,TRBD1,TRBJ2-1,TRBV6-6,TGTGCCAGCAGTTCCGGACAGGGGGCGAGCAATGAGCAGTTCTTC,CASSSGQGASNEQFF
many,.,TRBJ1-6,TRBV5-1,TGCGCCAGCAGCTTCGAAGGGAATTCACCCCTCCACTTT,CASSFEGNSPLHF
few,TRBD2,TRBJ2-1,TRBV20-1,TGCAGTGCTGTTAGCGGGGGGCTATACCCAGGGGATATTCATAATCTCCATGAGCAGTTCTTC,CSAVSGGLYPGDIHNLHEQFF
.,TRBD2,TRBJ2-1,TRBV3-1,TGTGCCAGCAGCCAAGCCGGGACTAGCGGAACGGTTGAGCAGTTCTTC,CASSQAGTSGTVEQFF
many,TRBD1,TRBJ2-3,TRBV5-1,TGCGCCAGCAGCTTGCCCGGGACAGGGATCACAGATACGCAGTATTTT,CASSLPGTGITDTQYF
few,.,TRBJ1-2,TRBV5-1,TGCGCCACCGGGGACGGGAGAAACTATGGCTACACCTTC,CATGDGRNYGYTF
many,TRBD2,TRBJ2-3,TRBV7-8,TGTGCCAGCAGACGAAGGACTAGCGGGGGAGATACGCAGTATTTT,CASRRRTSGGDTQYF
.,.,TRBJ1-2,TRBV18,TGTGCCAGCTCCCACCCGGACAGCTATGGCTACACCTTC,CASSHPDSYGYTF
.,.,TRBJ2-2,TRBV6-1,TGTGCCAGCAGTGAGATGGCCATGAACACCGGGGAGCTGTTTTTT,CASSEMAMNTGELFF
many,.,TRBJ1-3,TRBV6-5,TGTGCCAGCAGTTACAGTAGGACTTCTGGAAACACCATATATTTT,CASSYSRTSGNTIYF
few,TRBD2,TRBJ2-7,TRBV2,TGTGCCAGCAATATCCCGGGAGGGAAGTACTTC,CASNIPGGKYF
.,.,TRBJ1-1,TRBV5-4,TGTGCCAGCAGCCCTTTTTCAGGGGAGAACACTGAAGCTTTCTTT,CASSPFSGENTEAFF
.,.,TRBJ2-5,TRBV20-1,TGCAGTGCTAGAGGGGGCGGCTGGGCCCAGTACTTC,CSARGGGWAQYF
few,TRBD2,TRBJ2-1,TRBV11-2,TGTGCCAGCAGCTTAGATCCGGGACTAGCCTACAATGAGCAGTTCTTC,CASSLDPGLAYNEQFF
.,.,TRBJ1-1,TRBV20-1,TGCAGTGCTAGAAAGTCAGGGGTAGACACTGAAGCTTTCTTT,CSARKSGVDTEAFF
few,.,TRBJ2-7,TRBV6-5,TGTGCCAGCAGTTACTCCCTCCGGGGGCTATCCTACGAGCAGTACTTC,CASSYSLRGLSYEQYF
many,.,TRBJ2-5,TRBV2,TGTGCCAGCAAAGTTTCAGGGGTCGGGGAGACCCAGTACTTC,CASKVSGVGETQYF
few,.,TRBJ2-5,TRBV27,TGTGCCAGCAGTCTAGCCGGGACGGCGATATCGACCCAGTACTTC,CASSLAGTAISTQYF
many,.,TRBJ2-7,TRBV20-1,TGCAGTGTAACCTCCAGGGTTCGCGAGCAGTACTTC,CSVTSRVREQYF
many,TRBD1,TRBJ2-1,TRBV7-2,TGTGCCAGCAGCCACCGGGACAGGGGGTATGAGCAGTTCTTC,CASSHRDRGYEQFF
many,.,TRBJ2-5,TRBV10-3,TGTGCCATCAGTCCCCAGGGACACCAAGAGACCCAGTACTTC,CAISPQGHQETQYF
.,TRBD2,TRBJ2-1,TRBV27,TGTGCCAGCAGATGGACTAGCGGGGTCTATGAGCAGTTCTTC,CASRWTSGVYEQFF
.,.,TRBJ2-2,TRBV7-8,TGTGCCAGCAGCTTAATAGGGCAGGGGAGAACCGGGGAGCTGTTTTTT,CASSLIGQGRTGELFF
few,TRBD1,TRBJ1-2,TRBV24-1,TGTGCCACCAGTGACCCTGGACAGGGGGTAGAGGAGGAAGGCTACACCTTC,CATSDPGQGVEEEGYTF
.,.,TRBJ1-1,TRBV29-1,TGCAGCGTTGACGGTCAGGGGTTCTTAAGGACTGAAGCTTTCTTT,CSVDGQGFLRTEAFF
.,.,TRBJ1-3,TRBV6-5,TGTGCCAGCAGAGTAGACACAGGGATATCTGGAAACACCATATATTTT,CASRVDTGISGNTIYF
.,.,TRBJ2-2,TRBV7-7,TGTGCCAGCAGCGTGACACTGGGCACCGGGGAGCTGTTTTTT,CASSVTLGTGELFF
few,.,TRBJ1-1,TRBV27,TGTGCCAGCAGTTTATATCGCAGGGACACTGAAGCTTTCTTT,CASSLYRRDTEAFF
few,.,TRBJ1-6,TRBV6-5,TGTGCCAGTAACAGGAGGAGAAATTCACCCCTCCACTTT,CASNRRRNSPLHF
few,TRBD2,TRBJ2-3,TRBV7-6,TGTGCCAGCAGCACGCGGGGGGGAGATACGCAGTATTTT,CASSTRGGDTQYF
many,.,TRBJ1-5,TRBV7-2,TGTGCCAGCAGCTTAGTCGGCGGGGGCAATCAGCCCCAGCATTTT,CASSLVGGGNQPQHF
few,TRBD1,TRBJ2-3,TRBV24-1,TGTGCCACCAGTGATACTCCGGGACAGGGGACAGATACGCAGTATTTT,CATSDTPGQGTDTQYF
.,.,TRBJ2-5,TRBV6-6,TGTGCCAGCAGTAACAGGGGAGGGGAGACCCAGTACTTC,CASSNRGGETQYF
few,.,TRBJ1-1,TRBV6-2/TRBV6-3,TGTGCCAGCAGTTACTACCAGATCACTGAAGCTTTCTTT,CASSYYQITEAFF
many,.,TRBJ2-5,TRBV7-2,TGTGCCAGCAGGCAGGGGTTAGAGACCCAGTACTTC,CASRQGLETQYF
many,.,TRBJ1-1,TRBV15,TGTGCCACCAGCAGAGCTCTCGGCAGAACCATTCTTGAAGCTTTCTTT,CATSRALGRTILEAFF
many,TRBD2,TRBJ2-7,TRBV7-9,TGTGCCAGCAGCCCGGGGGGTAGGTACGAGCAGTACTTC,CASSPGGRYEQYF
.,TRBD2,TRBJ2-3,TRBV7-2,TGTGCCAGCACCGTACGGGGGGGGGAAGCTACGCAGTATTTT,CASTVRGGEATQYF
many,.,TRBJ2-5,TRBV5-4,TGTGCCAGCAGCTTGGGAGACTTCCAAGAGACCCAGTACTTC,CASSLGDFQETQYF
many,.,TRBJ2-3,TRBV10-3,TGTGCCATCAGTGAGTCGGAGACGCAGTATTTT,CAISESETQYF
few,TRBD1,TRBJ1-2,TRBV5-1,TGCGCCAGCAGCCCGGGGGACAGGGGACCTAACTATGGCTACACCTTC,CASSPGDRGPNYGYTF
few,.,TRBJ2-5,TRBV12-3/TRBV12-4,TGTGCCAGCAGTTTAGCTTCGTCTTGGGAGACCCAGTACTTC,CASSLASSWETQYF
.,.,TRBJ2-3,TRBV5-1,TGCGCCAGCAACCCCGGGTACAGGTTCACAGATACGCAGTATTTT,CASNPGYRFTDTQYF
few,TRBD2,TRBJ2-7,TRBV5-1,TGCGCCAGCAGCTTGCTAGCGGGGTCGAGCTCCTACGAGCAGTACTTC,CASSLLAGSSSYEQYF